This paragraph covers one T cell receptor (beta chain) sequence. The record originates from a study of blood T cell repertoires in COVID-19. Study information: From T cells, B-cell-depleted T cells, or PBMCs came the material, which was cDNA or gDNA.

Trimming left V 1 base short and J 6 bases short, with 9 bases between. The germline V gene has CDR1 SGHVS and CDR2 FNYEAQ. This CDR3 has 14 amino acids. Sequencing used immunoSEQ multiplex PCR; TCRdb keeps in-frame clones, though not all of them. The table has approximately 66,000 clones, around 87% seen once; the top ten hold roughly 7.2%. The receptor's source is a man in his 60s with acute or convalescent COVID-19. This sequence joins TRBV7-6 and TRBJ2-2; D may be TRBD2 (6 bases). Sequenced input: peripheral blood. CDR3 sequence: CASSLVGGSGELFF. CDR3 in DNA: TGTGCCAGCAGCTTAGTGGGGGGTTCCGGGGAGCTGTTTTTT.